By sample fraction, the clone carrying this TCR beta chain is medium-sized. TCRdb re-called the 5' RACE reads through MiXCR, storing one row per CDR3 protein. In the table there are 8,000 to 9,500 distinct CDR3 sequences, approximately 15% of which are singletons. Trimming took 6 bases from V and 0 from J; bases not matched to a gene: 5. Germline V gene lookup returns CDR1 MDHEN and CDR2 SYDVKM. The CDR3 runs 14 residues. This rearrangement joins TRBV28 to TRBJ2-7; 7 nucleotides agree with TRBD1. The receptor's source is a female donor with breast cancer. Sequencing used memory CD4+ T cells sorted from blood. Subset described: memory CD4+ T cells, CD4+CD45RO+CD25-. CDR3 protein: CASRKGQPSYEQYF. The CDR3 region has the DNA TGTGCCAGCAGGAAGGGACAGCCCTCCTACGAGCAGTACTTC.